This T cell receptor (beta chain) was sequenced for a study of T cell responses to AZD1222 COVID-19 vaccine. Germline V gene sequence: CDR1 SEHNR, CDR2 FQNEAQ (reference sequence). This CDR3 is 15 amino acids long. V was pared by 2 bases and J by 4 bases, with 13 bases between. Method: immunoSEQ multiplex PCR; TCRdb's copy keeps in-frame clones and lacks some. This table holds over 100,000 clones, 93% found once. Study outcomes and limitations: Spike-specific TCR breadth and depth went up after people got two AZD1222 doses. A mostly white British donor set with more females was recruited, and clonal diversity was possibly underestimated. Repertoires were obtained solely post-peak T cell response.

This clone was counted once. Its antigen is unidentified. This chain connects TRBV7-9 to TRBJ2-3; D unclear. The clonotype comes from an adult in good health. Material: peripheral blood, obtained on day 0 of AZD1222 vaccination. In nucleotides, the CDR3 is TGTGCCAGCAGCTTATACCCTCAGGTGGCAGATACGCAGTATTTT. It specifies CASSLYPQVADTQYF.